These 32 T cell receptor beta chains share one sample of origin, sequenced in a study of OX40 agonist ivuxolimab in advanced cancers. Measured with immunoSEQ multiplex PCR; TCRdb has only the in-frame clones, and not every one. The data contain some 14,000 clones, approximately 93% of them seen just once; the ten biggest clones take up 22%. Here the sequenced sample was CD4+ or CD8+ T cells sorted from blood, taken in a trial of the OX40 agonist ivuxolimab. All receptors come from an adult with an advanced solid tumor such as melanoma, head and neck, liver or kidney cancer.

This rearrangement joins TRBV29-1 to TRBJ2-3, with D possibly TRBD1 on 6 matching bases. Per germline, CDR1 SQVTM and CDR2 ANQGSEA. The length of the CDR3 is 15 residues. V was pared by 3 bases and J by 6 bases, with 19 bases between. The CDR3 protein is CSVERMDSPRDTQYF. The CDR3 DNA reads as TGCAGCGTTGAGCGTATGGACAGCCCCCGGGATACGCAGTATTTT.

This sequence joins TRBV28 and TRBJ2-1, with TRBD2 matching over 7 bases. The CDR3 consists of 15 residues. Germline V gene data show CDR1 as MDHEN and CDR2 as SYDVKM. The trim removed 6 bases at V and 5 bases at J, leaving 10 bases unmatched. The DNA of the CDR3 is TGTGCCAGCAGCCTAACCAGCGGGGCCCACAATGAGCAGTTCTTC. Translated, it gives CASSLTSGAHNEQFF.

J is TRBJ1-2 and V is TRBV5-6; D is unclear. This CDR3 has 16 residues. Germline V gives CDR1 SGHDT, CDR2 YYEEEE. Trimming shortened V by 4 bases and J by 2 bases, and 18 bases separated the two germline ends. In DNA form, the CDR3 reads TGTGCCAGCAGCGCCCGTATAGAGGTTACAAACTATGGCTACACCTTC. Amino acid sequence: CASSARIEVTNYGYTF.

The V and J genes are TRBV5-5 and TRBJ2-1; maybe TRBD1 (6 bases). The CDR3 is made up of 13 amino acids. CDR1 is SGHKS and CDR2 is YYEKEE in the germline V gene (reference sequence). Trimming cost V 2 bases and J 8 bases, with 11 bases left between them. The CDR3 loop reads CASSFTGFDEQFF. CDR3 in DNA: TGTGCCAGCAGCTTCACAGGGTTTGATGAGCAGTTCTTC.

The J gene is TRBJ2-7, the V gene TRBV28; possibly TRBD1 for D (5 bases). The CDR3 is 15 amino acids. Trimming shortened V by 3 bases and J by 6 bases, and 18 bases separated the two germline ends. CDR1 and CDR2 (germline): MDHEN, SYDVKM. The CDR3 bases are TGTGCCAGCAGTTTCCCTCCAGGGCAATTAGGCGAGCAGTACTTC. This codes for CASSFPPGQLGEQYF.

This sequence joins TRBV11-2 and TRBJ2-7; maybe TRBD1 (6 bases). Germline CDR1 and CDR2: SGHAT and FQNNGV. V was clipped by 2 bases and J by 4 bases, with 12 bases between them. The CDR3 spans 14 residues. The CDR3 coding sequence is TGTGCCAGCAGCTTATTCAAGGGACAATACGAGCAGTACTTC. Translating gives CASSLFKGQYEQYF.

The rearrangement joins TRBV19 to TRBJ1-5, with 7 bases that match TRBD1. Germline CDR1 reads LNHDA; CDR2 reads SQIVND (reference sequence). The CDR3 has 15 residues. The trim removed 1 base at V and 5 bases at J, leaving 5 bases unmatched. This CDR3 is CASSIGQGGYQPQHF. The CDR3 DNA reads as TGTGCCAGTAGTATAGGACAGGGTGGCTATCAGCCCCAGCATTTT. Together with reference TRBV19 and TRBJ1-5, the CDR3 gives the full variable domain: DGGITQSPKYLFRKEGQNVTLSCEQNLNHDAMYWYRQDPGQGLRLIYYSQIVNDFQKGDIAEGYSVSREKKESFPLTVTSAQKNPTAFYLCASSIGQGGYQPQHFGDGTRLSIL.

This clone was picked up one time. The rearrangement joins TRBV2 to TRBJ2-2; TRBD1 agrees at 9 bases. The CDR3 consists of 15 residues. Trimming took 5 bases from V and 1 from J; bases not matched to a gene: 2. Germline V gene sequence: CDR1 SNHLY, CDR2 FYNNEI. The CDR3 nucleotides are TGTGCCAGCAGTAAGGACAGGGGGAACACCGGGGAGCTGTTTTTT. Its translation is CASSKDRGNTGELFF.

This sequence joins TRBV19 and TRBJ2-1; D possibly corresponds to TRBD1 (6 bases). V was trimmed by 6 bases and J by 0 bases, leaving 6 bases between them. CDR1 is LNHDA and CDR2 is SQIVND in the germline V gene (reference sequence). This CDR3 comprises 13 residues. The CDR3 loop is CASRDSSYNEQFF. The CDR3 bases are TGTGCCAGTAGGGACAGCTCCTACAATGAGCAGTTCTTC.

This chain joins TRBV30 and TRBJ1-5; D gene ambiguous. The V end lost 0 bases, the J end lost 4 bases, and 10 bases lay between the germline ends. There are 14 residues in the CDR3. Germline CDR1 reads GTSNPN; CDR2 reads SVGIG (reference sequence). Written as DNA, the CDR3 is TGTGCCTGGAGTGTTGTACAGCCTAATCAGCCCCAGCATTTT. It yields the protein CAWSVVQPNQPQHF.

V gene TRBV11-3 combines with J gene TRBJ2-7; D is perhaps TRBD1 (5 bases). Germline V gene sequence: CDR1 SGHNT, CDR2 YENEEA. Trimming left V 5 bases short and J 0 bases short, with 11 bases between. This CDR3 comprises 14 residues. The CDR3 DNA sequence: TGTGCCAGCAGCCTATCAGGGATCTCCTACGAGCAGTACTTC. Protein sequence: CASSLSGISYEQYF.

V is TRBV7-3 and J is TRBJ2-1, with a possible D match to TRBD2 (6 bases). CDR3 size: 15 residues. Trimming shortened V by 1 base and J by 8 bases, and 15 bases separated the two germline ends. Germline V gene sequence: CDR1 SGHTA, CDR2 FQGTGA. The CDR3, as DNA: TGTGCCAGCAGCTTAATGGCGGGGTCTTGGCATGAGCAGTTCTTC. This encodes CASSLMAGSWHEQFF.

This chain links TRBV19 with TRBJ2-1; 7 bases match TRBD2. CDR3 length: 15 amino acids. Germline CDR1 reads LNHDA; CDR2 reads SQIVND (reference sequence). Trimming removed 3 bases from V and 4 bases from J; junction bases left unmatched: 6. The CDR3 here is CASSMAWGGYNEQFF. The CDR3 nucleotides are TGTGCCAGTAGTATGGCTTGGGGAGGGTACAATGAGCAGTTCTTC.

This chain connects TRBV5-1 to TRBJ2-7, with 9 bases matching TRBD1. This CDR3 spans 14 amino acids. Per germline, CDR1 SGHRS and CDR2 YFSETQ. Germline trimming cut 0 bases from V and 4 bases from J; bases unmatched to any gene: 2. In DNA, the CDR3 is TGCGCCAGCAGCTTGGGGACAGGGGAGTACGAGCAGTACTTC. It encodes CASSLGTGEYEQYF.

V and J are TRBV7-9 and TRBJ2-5; 10 bases are shared with TRBD1. V lost 1 base, J lost 4 bases, and 0 bases stayed unmatched. The CDR3 runs 14 residues. Per the germline V gene, CDR1 is SEHNR and CDR2 is FQNEAQ (reference sequence). CDR3 nucleotide sequence: TGTGCCAGCAGCTTAGGGACAGGGGGAGAGACCCAGTACTTC. Translated, it gives CASSLGTGGETQYF.

The chain links TRBV6-5 to TRBJ2-5; 9 bases fit TRBD1. J lost 5 bases, V lost 2 bases, and 6 bases had no gene match. The CDR3 contains 15 residues. Germline V CDR1 and CDR2: MNHEY, SVGAGI. The CDR3 protein is CASSYGQGRGETQYF. CDR3 sequence (DNA): TGTGCCAGCAGTTACGGACAGGGGAGGGGGGAGACCCAGTACTTC.

The chain couples TRBV11-2 to TRBJ2-1; 11 nucleotides line up with TRBD2. Germline V gene lookup returns CDR1 SGHAT and CDR2 FQNNGV. This CDR3 contains 16 residues. Germline trimming cut 1 base from V and 5 bases from J; bases unmatched to any gene: 4. The CDR3 DNA is TGTGCCAGCAGCTTAGGGACGGGACTAGCGGACAATGAGCAGTTCTTC. As protein: CASSLGTGLADNEQFF.

The chain links TRBV6-5 to TRBJ2-2; D is tentatively TRBD1 or TRBD2 (5 bases each). The germline V gene has CDR1 MNHEY and CDR2 SVGAGI. This CDR3 spans 16 amino acids. The V end was cut by 0 bases, the J end by 7 bases, with 15 bases between. CDR3 sequence: CASSYSSSGPGGELFF. As DNA, the CDR3 is TGTGCCAGCAGTTACTCCTCTTCGGGGCCCGGCGGGGAGCTGTTTTTT.

The chain couples TRBV9 to TRBJ2-4; perhaps TRBD1 as D (6 bases). Germline CDR1 is SGDLS and CDR2 is YYNGEE. Trimming left V 0 bases short and J 2 bases short, with 12 bases between. The length of the CDR3 is 16 residues. Here the CDR3 reads CASSVEGTPTKNIQYF. The CDR3 DNA reads as TGTGCCAGCAGCGTAGAAGGGACACCAACCAAAAACATTCAGTACTTC.

The rearrangement links TRBV2 to TRBJ2-7; 12 bases align to TRBD2. V lost 4 bases and J lost 3; bases outside the gene matches: 10. Looked up from germline, CDR1 is SNHLY and CDR2 is FYNNEI. The CDR3 has 17 residues. Here the CDR3 reads CASSGDSLAGGVYEQYF. The CDR3 bases are TGTGCCAGCAGTGGGGACTCGCTAGCGGGAGGGGTCTACGAGCAGTACTTC.

The rearrangement joins TRBV9 to TRBJ2-7; D uncertain. Between the trimmed V and J ends, which lost 0 bases and 3 bases, there was a span of 13 bases. CDR1 is SGDLS and CDR2 is YYNGEE in the germline V gene. This CDR3 contains 15 residues. CDR3 sequence (DNA): TGTGCCAGCAGCGTAGATGGCAAATCCAACTACGAGCAGTACTTC. Its protein is CASSVDGKSNYEQYF. The full variable domain, completed using reference TRBV9 and TRBJ2-7, is DSGVTQTPKHLITATGQRVTLRCSPRSGDLSVYWYQQSLDQGLQFLIQYYNGEERAKGNILERFSAQQFPDLHSELNLSSLELGDSALYFCASSVDGKSNYEQYFGPGTRLTVT.

The genes are TRBV6-1 and TRBJ1-5; D gene uncertain. V was trimmed by 6 bases and J by 0 bases, leaving 9 bases between them. Germline V CDR1 and CDR2: MNHNS, SASEGT. The CDR3 is made up of 14 amino acids. CDR3 sequence (DNA): TGTGCCAGCAGCGGCCAGTATAGCAATCAGCCCCAGCATTTT. Its protein is CASSGQYSNQPQHF.

The chain employs TRBV4-1 and TRBJ1-2; 7 positions agree with TRBD1. This CDR3 has 14 residues. From germline, CDR1 is MGHRA and CDR2 YSYEKL. J lost 8 bases, V lost 0 bases, and 6 bases had no gene match. The CDR3 nucleotides read TGCGCCAGCAGCCAAGATAAGGGGGCGCGGGGCTACACCTTC. Protein: CASSQDKGARGYTF.

A single count supports this clone. The chain uses TRBV9 and TRBJ1-1; perhaps TRBD1 as D (5 bases). Germline V gene lookup returns CDR1 SGDLS and CDR2 YYNGEE. V shed 0 bases and J shed 0 bases, with 15 bases lying between them. This CDR3 contains 17 residues. Here the CDR3 DNA reads TGTGCCAGCAGCGTAGTGCCGAACCCAGGGATGAACACTGAAGCTTTCTTT. It specifies CASSVVPNPGMNTEAFF.

The V gene is TRBV9, the J gene TRBJ1-2; D not resolved. Germline V lookup: CDR1 SGDLS, CDR2 YYNGEE. Trimming pared 3 bases from V and 4 bases from J, leaving 10 bases between. The CDR3 sequence is 13 residues long. The CDR3 sequence is CASSGSRAYGYTF. The CDR3, as DNA: TGTGCCAGCAGCGGGTCGAGGGCCTATGGCTACACCTTC.

The rearrangement joins TRBV2 to TRBJ1-2; the match to TRBD1 covers 7 bases. CDR3 length equals 12 residues. Germline V gene lookup returns CDR1 SNHLY and CDR2 FYNNEI. V shed 10 bases, J shed 8 bases, and the junction held 10 bases outside the gene matches. The CDR3 sequence is CAIAGGIGGYTF. The CDR3 DNA reads as TGTGCCATAGCAGGGGGTATTGGAGGCTACACCTTC.

The CDR3 DNA reads TGTGCCACTACGGGGGCCTTGGGGGTTCACGAGCAGTACTTC. As protein: CATTGALGVHEQYF. This chain connects TRBV7-9 to TRBJ2-7; D tentatively fits TRBD1 or TRBD2 (6 bases each). This CDR3 has 14 residues. V shed 10 bases and J shed 5 bases, with 21 bases lying between them. Germline V gene data show CDR1 as SEHNR and CDR2 as FQNEAQ (reference sequence).

This chain links TRBV7-9 with TRBJ1-1; the D is unclear. The CDR3 totals 12 residues. Germline V gene lookup returns CDR1 SEHNR and CDR2 FQNEAQ (reference sequence). The V end was cut by 4 bases, the J end by 1 base, with 4 bases between. CDR3 bases: TGTGCCAGCAGCTGGGGGAACACTGAAGCTTTCTTT. Translated: CASSWGNTEAFF.

V gene TRBV7-9 combines with J gene TRBJ2-3, with D hard to call. Germline V gives CDR1 SEHNR, CDR2 FQNEAQ (reference sequence). This CDR3 region has 10 residues. The V end lost 7 bases, the J end lost 9 bases, and 8 bases lay between the germline ends. Written as DNA, the CDR3 is TGTGCCAGCAAGGGTCTCACGCAGTATTTT. Translated: CASKGLTQYF.

The genes are TRBV28 and TRBJ2-7, with no clear D. The germline V gene encodes CDR1 MDHEN and CDR2 SYDVKM. CDR3 length: 14 residues. Trimming cost V 4 bases and J 2 bases, with 12 bases left between them. The CDR3 protein is CASSSAHTPYEQYF. Written as DNA, the CDR3 is TGTGCCAGCAGTTCCGCACACACTCCCTACGAGCAGTACTTC.

The J gene is TRBJ1-5, the V gene TRBV28, with D possibly being TRBD1 (6 bases). CDR1 and CDR2 from the germline V gene are MDHEN and SYDVKM. V gave up 3 bases and J gave up 3 bases, with 9 bases separating them. CDR3 size: 14 residues. The CDR3 here is CASSFGQINQPQHF. The CDR3 DNA follows: TGTGCCAGCAGTTTTGGACAGATCAATCAGCCCCAGCATTTT.

J is TRBJ2-3 and V is TRBV30; D is uncertain. Per the germline V gene, CDR1 is GTSNPN and CDR2 is SVGIG (reference sequence). The CDR3 is 16 residues long. Trimming left V 0 bases short and J 1 base short, with 14 bases between. CDR3 amino acids: CAWSVGMTGRTDTQYF. CDR3 DNA: TGTGCCTGGAGTGTGGGAATGACCGGCCGCACAGATACGCAGTATTTT.